This T cell receptor (beta chain) was observed in a study of beta chain features in type 1 diabetes. Study observations and caveats: In all four CD4+ subsets, TCRB CDR3 length was significantly, moderately reduced in type 1 diabetes.

Expressed TCRB transcripts were sequenced because the isolated RNA had all been reverse transcribed beforehand. Generated by immunoSEQ multiplex PCR, the TCRdb table keeps only in-frame clones and is missing some. The sample comprises a few hundred thousand clones, 9.6% of which are singletons, and over 0.45% rests with the top ten. This clone has more than one count but fewer than ten. Its antigen is not identified. The CDR3 is 14 amino acids. V was shortened by 3 bases and J by 3 bases, with 12 bases between the two germline ends. Germline CDR1 MNHNS, CDR2 SASEGT. The chain carries TRBV6-1 and TRBJ2-7; D perhaps matches TRBD2 (6 bases). This clonotype was sampled from a man aged 25 to 45 with type 1 diabetes. What was sequenced was central memory CD4+ T cells from blood. CDR3 sequence reads: CASSEGGKSYEQYF. CDR3 DNA: TGTGCCAGCAGTGAGGGCGGGAAGAGCTACGAGCAGTACTTC.